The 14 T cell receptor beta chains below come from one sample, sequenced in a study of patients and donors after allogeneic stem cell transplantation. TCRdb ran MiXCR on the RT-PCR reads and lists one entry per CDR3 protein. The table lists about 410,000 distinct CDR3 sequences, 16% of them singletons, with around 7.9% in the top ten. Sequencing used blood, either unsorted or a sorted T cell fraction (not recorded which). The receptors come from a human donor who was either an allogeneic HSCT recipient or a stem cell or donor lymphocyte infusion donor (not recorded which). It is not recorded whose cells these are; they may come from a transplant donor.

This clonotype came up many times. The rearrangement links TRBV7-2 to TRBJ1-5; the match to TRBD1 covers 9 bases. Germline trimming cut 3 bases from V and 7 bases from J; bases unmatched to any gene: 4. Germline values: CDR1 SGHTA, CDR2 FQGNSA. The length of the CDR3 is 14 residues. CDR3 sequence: CASSLDRGRQPQHF. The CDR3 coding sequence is TGTGCCAGCAGCTTGGACAGGGGAAGACAGCCCCAGCATTTT. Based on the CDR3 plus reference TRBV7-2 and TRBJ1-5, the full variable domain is GAGVSQSPSNKVTEKGKDVELRCDPISGHTALYWYRQSLGQGLEFLIYFQGNSAPDKSGLPSDRFSAERTGGSVSTLTIQRTQQEDSAVYLCASSLDRGRQPQHFGDGTRLSIL.

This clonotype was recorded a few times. The DNA for the CDR3 is TGCGCCAGCAGCTTGTATTACAGTCAACTCTCTGGAAACACCATATATTTT. Translation gives CASSLYYSQLSGNTIYF. V gene TRBV5-1 combines with J gene TRBJ1-3; D call uncertain. The CDR3 consists of 17 residues. Per germline, CDR1 SGHRS and CDR2 YFSETQ. Trimming removed 1 base at V and 0 bases at J, with 14 bases between.

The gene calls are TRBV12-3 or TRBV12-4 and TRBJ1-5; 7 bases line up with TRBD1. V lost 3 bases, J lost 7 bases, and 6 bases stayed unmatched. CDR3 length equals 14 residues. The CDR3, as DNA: TGTGCCAGCAGTTTCACGGACAGGCCACAGCCCCAGCATTTT. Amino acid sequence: CASSFTDRPQPQHF.

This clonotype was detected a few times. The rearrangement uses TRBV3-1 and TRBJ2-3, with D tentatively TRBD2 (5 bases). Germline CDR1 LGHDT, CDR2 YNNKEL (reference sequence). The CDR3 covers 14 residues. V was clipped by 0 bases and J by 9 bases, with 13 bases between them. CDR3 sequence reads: CASSQEEARRTQYF. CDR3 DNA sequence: TGTGCCAGCAGCCAAGAGGAGGCGCGGCGGACGCAGTATTTT.

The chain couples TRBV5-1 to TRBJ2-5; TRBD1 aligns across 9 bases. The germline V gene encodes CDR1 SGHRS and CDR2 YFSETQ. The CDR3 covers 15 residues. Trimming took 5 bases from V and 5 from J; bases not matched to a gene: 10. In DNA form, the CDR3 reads TGCGCCAGCAGTTGGGACAGGGACCTCCACGAGACCCAGTACTTC. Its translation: CASSWDRDLHETQYF.

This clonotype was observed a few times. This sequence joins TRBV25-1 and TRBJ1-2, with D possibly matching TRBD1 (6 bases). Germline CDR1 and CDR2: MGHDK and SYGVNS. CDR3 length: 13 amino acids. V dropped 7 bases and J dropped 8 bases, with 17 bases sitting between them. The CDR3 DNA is TGTGCCAGCAAGTCCGGGACACTTTCGGGCTACACCTTC. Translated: CASKSGTLSGYTF.

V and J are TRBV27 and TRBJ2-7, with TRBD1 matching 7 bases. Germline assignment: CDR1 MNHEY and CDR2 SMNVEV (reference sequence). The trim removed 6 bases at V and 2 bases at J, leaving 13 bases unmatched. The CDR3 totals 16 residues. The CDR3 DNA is TGTGCCAGCAGGGACACCCAGCAGGGGGTACCCTACGAGCAGTACTTC. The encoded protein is CASRDTQQGVPYEQYF.

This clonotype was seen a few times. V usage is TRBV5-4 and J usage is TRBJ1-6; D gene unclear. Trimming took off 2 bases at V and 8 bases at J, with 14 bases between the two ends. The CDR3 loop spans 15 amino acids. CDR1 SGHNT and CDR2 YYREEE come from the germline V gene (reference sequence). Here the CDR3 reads CASSLIGQPYSPLHF. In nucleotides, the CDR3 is TGTGCCAGCAGCTTAATAGGCCAGCCTTATTCACCCCTCCACTTT.

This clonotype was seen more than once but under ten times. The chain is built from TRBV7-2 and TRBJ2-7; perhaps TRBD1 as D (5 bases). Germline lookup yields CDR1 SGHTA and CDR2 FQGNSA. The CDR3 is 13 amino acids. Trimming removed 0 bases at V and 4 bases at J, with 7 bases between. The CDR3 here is CASSLAGQYEQYF. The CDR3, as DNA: TGTGCCAGCAGCTTAGCGGGGCAGTACGAGCAGTACTTC.

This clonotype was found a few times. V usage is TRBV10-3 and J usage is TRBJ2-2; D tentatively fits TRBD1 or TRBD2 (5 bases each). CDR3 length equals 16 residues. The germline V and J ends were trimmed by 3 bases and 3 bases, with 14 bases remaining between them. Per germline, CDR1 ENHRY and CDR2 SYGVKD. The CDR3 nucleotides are TGTGCCATCAGTGACGGGCGGCAGGGAGACACCGGGGAGCTGTTTTTT. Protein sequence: CAISDGRQGDTGELFF.

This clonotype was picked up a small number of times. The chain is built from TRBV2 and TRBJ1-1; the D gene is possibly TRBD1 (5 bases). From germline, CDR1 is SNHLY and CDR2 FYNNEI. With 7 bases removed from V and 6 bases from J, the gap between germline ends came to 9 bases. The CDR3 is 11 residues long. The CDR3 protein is CASKVTAEAFF. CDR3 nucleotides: TGTGCCAGCAAAGTGACAGCTGAAGCTTTCTTT.

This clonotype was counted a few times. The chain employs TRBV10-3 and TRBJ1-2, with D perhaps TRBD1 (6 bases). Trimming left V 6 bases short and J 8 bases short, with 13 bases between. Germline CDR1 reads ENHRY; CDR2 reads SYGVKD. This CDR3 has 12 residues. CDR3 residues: CAIRPVQGGYTF. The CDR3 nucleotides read TGTGCCATCAGGCCCGTACAGGGAGGCTACACCTTC.

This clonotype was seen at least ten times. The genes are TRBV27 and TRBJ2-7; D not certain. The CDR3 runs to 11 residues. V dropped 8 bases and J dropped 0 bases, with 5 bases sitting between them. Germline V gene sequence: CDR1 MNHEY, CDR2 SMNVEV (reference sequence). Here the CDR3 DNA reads TGTGCCAGCGGAGTCTCCTACGAGCAGTACTTC. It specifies CASGVSYEQYF.

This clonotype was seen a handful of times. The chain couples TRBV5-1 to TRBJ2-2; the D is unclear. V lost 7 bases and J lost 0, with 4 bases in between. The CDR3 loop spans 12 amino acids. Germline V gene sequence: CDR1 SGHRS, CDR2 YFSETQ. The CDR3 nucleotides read TGCGCCAGCCTTACGAACACCGGGGAGCTGTTTTTT. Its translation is CASLTNTGELFF.